The present TCR beta chain was sequenced within a study of control samples from healthy donors and cancer patients. Germline values: CDR1 SGHNT, CDR2 YYREEE (reference sequence). V lost 2 bases and J lost 7; bases outside the gene matches: 13. The CDR3 loop spans 18 amino acids. The repertoire was sequenced with immunoSEQ multiplex PCR; TCRdb's copy has only in-frame clones and lacks some. The sample lists about 130,000 clones, 80% to 95% occurring once. This clone has only one observation. The chain couples TRBV5-4 to TRBJ2-2; TRBD2 matches at 11 bases. The sample comprised PBMCs. This receptor was identified in a man older than 75 with head and neck cancer. In nucleotides, the CDR3 is TGTGCCAGCAGCTTAGCGACTAGCGGGGCCCCGGAGGGCGGGGAGCTGTTTTTT. It codes for CASSLATSGAPEGGELFF. Variable domain in full (rest from reference TRBV5-4 and TRBJ2-2): ETGVTQSPTHLIKTRGQQVTLRCSSQSGHNTVSWYQQALGQGPQFIFQYYREEENGRGNFPPRFSGLQFPNYSSELNVNALELDDSALYLCASSLATSGAPEGGELFFGEGSRLTVL.